The 32 T cell receptor beta chains presented below share a single source sample, sequenced in a study of PD-L1 blockade in urothelial cancer (dated by TCRdb to 2015 to 2018). The time point label here, explained by the study, means: peripheral blood 6 weeks after treatment start. Library preparation used the immunoSEQ multiplex PCR assay. The table was pulled from immuneACCESS by TCRdb, which kept in-frame rearrangements only. Such tables lose some clones; where checked, under half of the loss comes from unresolved V genes, and the rest has no known cause. The sample profile shows about 44,000 clones; about 90% of them were found once. In total, the top ten clones hold 7.3% of the sample. The sequencing here drew on PBMCs, taken around atezolizumab (anti-PD-L1) treatment. The receptors stem from a man in his sixties or seventies with urothelial cancer.

J is TRBJ2-7 and V is TRBV7-8, with 7 bases matching TRBD1. Per the germline V gene, CDR1 is SGHVS and CDR2 is FQNEAQ. CDR3 length: 12 residues. V shed 5 bases and J 3 bases; nucleotides not matched to a gene: 1. As DNA, the CDR3 is TGTGCCAGCAGCCACAGGGGCTACGAGCAGTACTTC. Translation gives CASSHRGYEQYF.

This chain joins TRBV10-2 and TRBJ2-7; tentatively, D is TRBD2 (5 bases). Germline CDR1 is WSHSY and CDR2 is SAAADI. Deletions cut 6 bases from V and 2 bases from J, with 8 bases between. This CDR3 contains 12 residues. CDR3 residues: CASRSGPYEQYF. CDR3 coding DNA: TGCGCCAGCAGGAGCGGTCCCTACGAGCAGTACTTC.

The rearrangement uses TRBV19 and TRBJ2-2, with 10 bases matching TRBD1. The CDR3 runs 14 residues. Per the germline V gene, CDR1 is LNHDA and CDR2 is SQIVND (reference sequence). J gave up 2 bases and V 9 bases, and 3 bases lay outside the gene matches. CDR3 nucleotides: TGTGCCAGCTCGACAGGGGGCAACACCGGGGAGCTGTTTTTT. Translation gives CASSTGGNTGELFF.

The rearrangement links TRBV5-4 to TRBJ2-1; 9 bases are a match to TRBD1. The CDR3 is 14 residues long. The junction had 8 bases not matched to a gene; V was cut back by 4 bases and J by 9 bases. CDR1 is SGHNT and CDR2 is YYREEE in the germline V gene (reference sequence). CDR3 DNA sequence: TGTGCCAGCAGCCTTGGGACAGGGCTGGGTGAGCAGTTCTTC. Its translation: CASSLGTGLGEQFF. The full variable domain, with the rest looked up from reference TRBV5-4 and TRBJ2-1, is ETGVTQSPTHLIKTRGQQVTLRCSSQSGHNTVSWYQQALGQGPQFIFQYYREEENGRGNFPPRFSGLQFPNYSSELNVNALELDDSALYLCASSLGTGLGEQFFGPGTRLTVL.

The gene calls are TRBV11-1 and TRBJ2-1; D might be TRBD2 (6 bases). Trimming took off 4 bases at V and 4 bases at J, with 17 bases between the two ends. In germline, CDR1 is SGHAT, CDR2 FQDESV (reference sequence). The CDR3 consists of 16 residues. The CDR3 DNA sequence: TGTGCCAGCAGCTCGCGGGACTTACCACGTTACAATGAGCAGTTCTTC. Translating it yields CASSSRDLPRYNEQFF.

This CDR3 is CASSSPGIYNEQFF. CDR3 nucleotides: TGTGCCAGCAGTTCCCCCGGGATCTACAATGAGCAGTTCTTC. This sequence joins TRBV28 and TRBJ2-1; tentatively, D is TRBD2 (5 bases). Trimming stripped 4 bases from V and 3 bases from J, with 10 bases between. From germline, CDR1 is MDHEN and CDR2 SYDVKM. The CDR3 extends over 14 amino acids. The variable domain in full, completed from reference TRBV28 and TRBJ2-1, reads DVKVTQSSRYLVKRTGEKVFLECVQDMDHENMFWYRQDPGLGLRLIYFSYDVKMKEKGDIPEGYSVSREKKERFSLILESASTNQTSMYLCASSSPGIYNEQFFGPGTRLTVL.

This rearrangement joins TRBV4-1 to TRBJ2-7; D gene uncertain. V was pared by 0 bases and J by 7 bases, with 7 bases between. CDR1 and CDR2 (germline): MGHRA, YSYEKL. This CDR3 comprises 12 residues. The CDR3 DNA is TGCGCCAGCAGCCAAGAGTCGCGGGAGCAGTACTTC. This translates into CASSQESREQYF.

The J gene is TRBJ1-3, the V gene TRBV5-1; possible D gene TRBD1, 6 bases. Germline V gene data show CDR1 as SGHRS and CDR2 as YFSETQ. V shed 7 bases and J shed 0 bases, with 23 bases lying between them. The CDR3 loop spans 18 amino acids. The CDR3 DNA is TGCGCCAGCCGCCCGGACAGCACAACCCCGGCCTCTGGAAACACCATATATTTT. Encoded protein: CASRPDSTTPASGNTIYF.

This chain uses TRBV10-2 with TRBJ1-2; D is unresolved. The CDR3 consists of 13 residues. V lost 3 bases and J lost 0, with 5 bases in between. CDR1 is WSHSY, CDR2 SAAADI, per germline. The CDR3 here is CASSDRPNYGYTF. The DNA of the CDR3 is TGCGCCAGCAGTGACAGGCCTAACTATGGCTACACCTTC.

The rearrangement joins TRBV5-1 to TRBJ2-1; the match to TRBD1 covers 10 bases. The germline V gene encodes CDR1 SGHRS and CDR2 YFSETQ. V gave up 4 bases and J gave up 7 bases; unmatched junction bases: 5. The CDR3 is made up of 14 amino acids. The CDR3 coding sequence is TGCGCCAGCAGCCTGATGGGACAGGGGAATGAGCAGTTCTTC. Its translation is CASSLMGQGNEQFF.

This clone was seen a single time. The chain has TRBV6-5 and TRBJ2-7; the match to TRBD1 covers 7 bases. After removal of 6 bases from V and 7 bases from J, the junction contained 6 bases not matched to a gene. Germline V gives CDR1 MNHEY, CDR2 SVGAGI. CDR3 size: 12 residues. CDR3 amino acids: CASRDRTLEQYF. In nucleotides, the CDR3 is TGTGCCAGCAGGGACAGGACTCTTGAGCAGTACTTC.

This clone was seen more than once but under ten times. V and J are TRBV18 and TRBJ2-7, with 7 nucleotides matching TRBD2. This CDR3 has 12 residues. V lost 3 bases, J lost 11 bases, and 7 bases stayed unmatched. Germline CDR1 reads KGHSH; CDR2 reads LQKENI. The CDR3 here is CASSPPGGQKYF. In nucleotides, the CDR3 is TGTGCCAGCTCACCCCCGGGGGGTCAGAAGTACTTC.

The rearrangement joins TRBV5-1 to TRBJ2-3; TRBD2 matches at 8 bases. Trimming at V came to 0 bases and at J to 2 bases, leaving 2 bases not matched to a gene. The germline V gene has CDR1 SGHRS and CDR2 YFSETQ. The CDR3 totals 15 residues. The CDR3 DNA sequence: TGCGCCAGCAGCTTGGGAGCGGGGGACACAGATACGCAGTATTTT. It codes for CASSLGAGDTDTQYF.

This clone was seen once. CDR3 protein: CASSLGGLAGVLDEQFF. Written as DNA, the CDR3 is TGTGCCAGCAGCTTAGGGGGACTAGCGGGAGTTTTGGATGAGCAGTTCTTC. The chain uses TRBV7-9 and TRBJ2-1; TRBD2 aligns across 14 bases. CDR3 size: 17 residues. Looked up from germline, CDR1 is SEHNR and CDR2 is FQNEAQ (reference sequence). Unmatched junction bases numbered 7, after V lost 1 base and J lost 8 bases.

The chain joins TRBV27 to TRBJ2-3; no clear D. Germline V gives CDR1 MNHEY, CDR2 SMNVEV (reference sequence). V was shortened by 1 base and J by 1 base, with 15 bases between the two germline ends. This CDR3 comprises 17 residues. This chain's CDR3 is CASSLLVTGGRTDTQYF. The CDR3 bases are TGTGCCAGCAGTTTATTGGTGACCGGTGGGCGCACAGATACGCAGTATTTT.

The chain combines TRBV6-1 with TRBJ2-1; unclear D gene. This CDR3 is 17 amino acids long. Trimming cost V 1 base and J 5 bases, with 18 bases left between them. Looked up from germline, CDR1 is MNHNS and CDR2 is SASEGT. As DNA, the CDR3 is TGTGCCAGCAGTGAAGTCATACTCCCGCTCTCTAACAATGAGCAGTTCTTC. Translated: CASSEVILPLSNNEQFF.

CDR3 residues: CASNEGAPVKQYF. CDR3 nucleotides: TGTGCCAGCAACGAAGGGGCCCCGGTCAAGCAGTATTTT. The chain has TRBV6-1 and TRBJ2-3; D might be TRBD1 (5 bases). Germline loops: CDR1 MNHNS, CDR2 SASEGT. Trimming removed 7 bases from V and 11 bases from J, with 19 bases in between. The CDR3 consists of 13 residues.

V gene TRBV19 combines with J gene TRBJ2-1; D perhaps matches TRBD1 (5 bases). Germline V gene lookup returns CDR1 LNHDA and CDR2 SQIVND (reference sequence). V was clipped by 3 bases and J by 6 bases, with 15 bases between them. The CDR3 covers 15 residues. The CDR3 DNA follows: TGTGCCAGTAGTATTCGTAGCTTTACAGGCAATGAGCAGTTCTTC. Translation gives CASSIRSFTGNEQFF.

J is TRBJ2-2 and V is TRBV28; 9 bases match TRBD2. Losses at the gene ends were 2 bases for V and 1 base for J; bases not matched to a gene: 5. Germline V gene data show CDR1 as MDHEN and CDR2 as SYDVKM. The CDR3 is 17 residues long. CDR3 residues: CASSLIGTSRNTGELFF. The CDR3 region has the DNA TGTGCCAGCAGTTTAATAGGGACTAGCCGGAACACCGGGGAGCTGTTTTTT. The whole variable domain, remainder taken from reference TRBV28 and TRBJ2-2, is DVKVTQSSRYLVKRTGEKVFLECVQDMDHENMFWYRQDPGLGLRLIYFSYDVKMKEKGDIPEGYSVSREKKERFSLILESASTNQTSMYLCASSLIGTSRNTGELFFGEGSRLTVL.

This sequence joins TRBV7-9 and TRBJ2-3; maybe TRBD2 (6 bases). This CDR3 contains 14 residues. V lost 3 bases to trimming and J lost 6 bases, with 13 bases between them. Looked up from germline, CDR1 is SEHNR and CDR2 is FQNEAQ (reference sequence). CDR3 amino acids: CASSFGGPRDTQYF. CDR3 coding DNA: TGTGCCAGCAGCTTCGGGGGTCCCAGGGATACGCAGTATTTT.

V and J are TRBV7-9 and TRBJ2-7, with D tentatively TRBD1 (5 bases). This CDR3 comprises 15 residues. Germline V CDR1 and CDR2: SEHNR, FQNEAQ (reference sequence). Trimming took off 1 base at V and 2 bases at J, with 12 bases between the two ends. The CDR3, as DNA: TGTGCCAGCAGCTTAGACCCAGGGCAAGCCTACGAGCAGTACTTC. The encoded protein is CASSLDPGQAYEQYF.

The chain carries TRBV29-1 and TRBJ2-7, with 10 nucleotides matching TRBD2. The V segment lost 7 bases and the J segment 3 bases; nucleotides outside the gene matches: 3. The CDR3 is 12 residues long. CDR1 is SQVTM and CDR2 is ANQGSEA in the germline V gene. In DNA, the CDR3 is TGCAGCGGTAGACTAGCGGGCTACGAGCAGTACTTC. This codes for CSGRLAGYEQYF.

The V gene is TRBV28, the J gene TRBJ1-2, with D possibly TRBD1 on 6 matching bases. This CDR3 contains 15 residues. The V gene lost 3 bases and the J gene lost 2 bases, with 13 bases spanning the gap. CDR1 is MDHEN and CDR2 is SYDVKM in the germline V gene. Here the CDR3 reads CASSLGRGSNYGYTF. The CDR3 DNA sequence: TGTGCCAGCAGTTTGGGTAGGGGGTCGAACTATGGCTACACCTTC.

The chain carries TRBV9 and TRBJ2-1; D not resolved. Germline loops: CDR1 SGDLS, CDR2 YYNGEE. This CDR3 comprises 11 residues. Trimming left V 2 bases short and J 10 bases short, with 7 bases between. The CDR3 DNA is TGTGCCAGCAGCGTGCTCGGGGAGCAGTTCTTC. It codes for CASSVLGEQFF.

V is TRBV29-1 and J is TRBJ1-1, with 8 positions matching TRBD1. Trimming cost V 4 bases and J 2 bases; bases outside gene matches: 3. The germline V gene encodes CDR1 SQVTM and CDR2 ANQGSEA. There are 13 residues in the CDR3. CDR3 loop: CSVGPGGNTEAFF. The DNA for the CDR3 is TGCAGCGTTGGCCCAGGGGGCAACACTGAAGCTTTCTTT. Combining the CDR3 with reference TRBV29-1 and TRBJ1-1 gives the whole variable domain SAVISQKPSRDICQRGTSLTIQCQVDSQVTMMFWYRQQPGQSLTLIATANQGSEATYESGFVIDKFPISRPNLTFSTLTVSNMSPEDSSIYLCSVGPGGNTEAFFGQGTRLTVV.

The gene calls are TRBV7-2 and TRBJ1-2; D possibly corresponds to TRBD1 (5 bases). The CDR3 covers 14 residues. Trimming took off 4 bases at V and 4 bases at J, with 13 bases between the two ends. Germline values: CDR1 SGHTA, CDR2 FQGNSA. The CDR3 sequence: CASSSGGRLYGYTF. The CDR3 nucleotides are TGTGCCAGCAGCTCGGGGGGGAGGCTCTATGGCTACACCTTC.

DNA for the CDR3: TGCAGCGTGAAACCTGGGGGGACTAGCGGAGATAAACGGCAGTTCTTC. It specifies CSVKPGGTSGDKRQFF. The V and J genes are TRBV29-1 and TRBJ2-1; 11 positions match TRBD2. CDR1 and CDR2 (germline): SQVTM, ANQGSEA. The CDR3 consists of 16 residues. V lost 6 bases, J lost 12 bases, and 19 bases stayed unmatched.

This chain links TRBV28 with TRBJ1-5; D remains unclear. Germline V gene data show CDR1 as MDHEN and CDR2 as SYDVKM. The CDR3 spans 11 residues. V shed 5 bases and J shed 7 bases, with 6 bases lying between them. The CDR3: CASSREQPQHF. DNA of the CDR3: TGTGCCAGCAGTAGGGAGCAGCCCCAGCATTTT. The whole variable domain, filled in from reference TRBV28 and TRBJ1-5, reads DVKVTQSSRYLVKRTGEKVFLECVQDMDHENMFWYRQDPGLGLRLIYFSYDVKMKEKGDIPEGYSVSREKKERFSLILESASTNQTSMYLCASSREQPQHFGDGTRLSIL.

In the case of this clone: The junction differs from germline at one of its ends, possibly a read error. The chain links TRBV7-2 to TRBJ2-1; maybe TRBD1 (6 bases). The CDR3 covers 14 residues. The germline V gene has CDR1 SGHTA and CDR2 FQGNSA. This chain's CDR3 is CASTLGGVLIEQFF. CDR3 coding DNA: TGTGCCAGCACCTTAGGGGGAGTTTTGATTGAGCAGTTCTTC.

The CDR3 coding sequence is TGTGCCAGCAGTTTATCCTCGACAGGTCGGAATCAGCCCCAGCATTTT. Translating it yields CASSLSSTGRNQPQHF. The chain combines TRBV28 with TRBJ1-5, with D possibly being TRBD1 (6 bases). The CDR3 is made up of 16 amino acids. Germline V gene sequence: CDR1 MDHEN, CDR2 SYDVKM. The ends were cut back, 1 base at V and 4 bases at J, with 14 bases in the middle.

The V and J genes are TRBV11-2 and TRBJ2-7, with 11 bases fitting TRBD1. J was trimmed by 2 bases and V by 4 bases; bases with no gene match: 13. Germline CDR1 SGHAT, CDR2 FQNNGV. This CDR3 spans 18 amino acids. As DNA, the CDR3 is TGTGCCAGCAGCTCTTCGCGGGACAGGGGGATATGGCCCTACGAGCAGTACTTC. Residues: CASSSSRDRGIWPYEQYF. Supplemented by reference TRBV11-2 and TRBJ2-7, the full variable domain reads EAGVAQSPRYKIIEKRQSVAFWCNPISGHATLYWYQQILGQGPKLLIQFQNNGVVDDSQLPKDRFSAERLKGVDSTLKIQPAKLEDSAVYLCASSSSRDRGIWPYEQYFGPGTRLTVT.

This clone was seen a few times. This chain uses TRBV27 with TRBJ2-7; D possibly corresponds to TRBD1 (5 bases). V shed 0 bases and J shed 1 base, with 10 bases lying between them. This CDR3 has 15 amino acids. Germline V gene data show CDR1 as MNHEY and CDR2 as SMNVEV (reference sequence). CDR3 DNA: TGTGCCAGCAGTTTATCGCAGGGTTGGTCCTACGAGCAGTACTTC. Its protein product is CASSLSQGWSYEQYF.